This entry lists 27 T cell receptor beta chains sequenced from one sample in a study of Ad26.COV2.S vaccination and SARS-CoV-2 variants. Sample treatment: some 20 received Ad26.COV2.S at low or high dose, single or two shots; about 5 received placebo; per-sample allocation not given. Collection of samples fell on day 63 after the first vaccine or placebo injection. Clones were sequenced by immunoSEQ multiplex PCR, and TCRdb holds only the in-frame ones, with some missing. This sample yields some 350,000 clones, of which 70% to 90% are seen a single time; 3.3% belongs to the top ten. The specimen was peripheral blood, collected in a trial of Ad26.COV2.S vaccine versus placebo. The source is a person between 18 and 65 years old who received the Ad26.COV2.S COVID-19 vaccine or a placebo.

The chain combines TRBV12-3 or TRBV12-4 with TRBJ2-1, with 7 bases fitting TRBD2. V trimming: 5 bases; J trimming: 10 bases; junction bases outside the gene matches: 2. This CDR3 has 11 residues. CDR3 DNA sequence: TGTGCCAGCAGTCATAGCGGGGAGCAGTTCTTC. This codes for CASSHSGEQFF.

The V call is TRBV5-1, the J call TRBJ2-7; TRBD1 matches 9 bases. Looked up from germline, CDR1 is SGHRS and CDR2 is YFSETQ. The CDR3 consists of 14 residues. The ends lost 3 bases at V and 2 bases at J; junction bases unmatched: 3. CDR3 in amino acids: CASSWGTGTYEQYF. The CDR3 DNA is TGCGCCAGCAGCTGGGGGACAGGGACCTACGAGCAGTACTTC.

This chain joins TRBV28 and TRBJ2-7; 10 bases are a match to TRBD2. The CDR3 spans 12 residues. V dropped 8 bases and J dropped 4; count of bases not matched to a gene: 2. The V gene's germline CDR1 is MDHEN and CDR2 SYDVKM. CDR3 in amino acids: CASQRGGYEQYF. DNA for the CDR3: TGTGCCAGCCAGCGGGGGGGGTACGAGCAGTACTTC. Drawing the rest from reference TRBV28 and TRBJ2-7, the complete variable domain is DVKVTQSSRYLVKRTGEKVFLECVQDMDHENMFWYRQDPGLGLRLIYFSYDVKMKEKGDIPEGYSVSREKKERFSLILESASTNQTSMYLCASQRGGYEQYFGPGTRLTVT.

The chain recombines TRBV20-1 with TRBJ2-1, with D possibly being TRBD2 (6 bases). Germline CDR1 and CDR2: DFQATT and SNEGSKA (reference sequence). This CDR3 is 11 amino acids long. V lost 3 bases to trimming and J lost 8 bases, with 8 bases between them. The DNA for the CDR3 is TGCAGTGCTAGCGGGAGCTATGAGCAGTTCTTC. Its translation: CSASGSYEQFF.

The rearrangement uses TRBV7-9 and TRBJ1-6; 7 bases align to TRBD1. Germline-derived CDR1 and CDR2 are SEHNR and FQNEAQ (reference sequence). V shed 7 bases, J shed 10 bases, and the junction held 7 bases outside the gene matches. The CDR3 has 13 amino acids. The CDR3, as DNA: TGTGCCAGCACCCTAACAGGGGAATCACCCCTCCACTTT. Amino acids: CASTLTGESPLHF.

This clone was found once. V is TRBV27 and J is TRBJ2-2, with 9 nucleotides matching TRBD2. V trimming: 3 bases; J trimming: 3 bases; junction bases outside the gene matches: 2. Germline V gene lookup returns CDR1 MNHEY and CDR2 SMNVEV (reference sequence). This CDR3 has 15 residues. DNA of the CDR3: TGTGCCAGCAGTTTCGGCGGGGGGGACACCGGGGAGCTGTTTTTT. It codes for CASSFGGGDTGELFF.

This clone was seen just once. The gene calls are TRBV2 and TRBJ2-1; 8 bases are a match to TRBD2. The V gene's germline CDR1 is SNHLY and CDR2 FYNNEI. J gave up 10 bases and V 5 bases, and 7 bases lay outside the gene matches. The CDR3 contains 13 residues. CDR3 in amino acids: CASSRREAGEQFF. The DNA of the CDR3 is TGTGCCAGCAGTCGGCGGGAGGCGGGGGAGCAGTTCTTC.

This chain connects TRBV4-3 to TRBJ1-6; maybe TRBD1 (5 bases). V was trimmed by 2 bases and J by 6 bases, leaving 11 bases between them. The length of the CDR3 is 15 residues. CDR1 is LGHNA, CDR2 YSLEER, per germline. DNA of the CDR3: TGCGCCAGCAGCCAATCAGGGAGGAGTAATTCACCCCTCCACTTT. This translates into CASSQSGRSNSPLHF.

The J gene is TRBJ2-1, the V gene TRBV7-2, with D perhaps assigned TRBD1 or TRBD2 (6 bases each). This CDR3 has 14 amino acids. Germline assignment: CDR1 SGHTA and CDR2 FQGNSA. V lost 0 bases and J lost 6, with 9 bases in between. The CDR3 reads CASSLAGGTNEQFF. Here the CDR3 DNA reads TGTGCCAGCAGCTTAGCGGGGGGCACCAATGAGCAGTTCTTC.

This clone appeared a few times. CDR3 coding DNA: TGTGCCAGCAGCCCTCCCAGTTACGAGCAGTACTTC. This translates into CASSPPSYEQYF. The rearrangement uses TRBV9 and TRBJ2-7; D call uncertain. The CDR3 consists of 12 residues. Germline CDR1 reads SGDLS; CDR2 reads YYNGEE. With 4 bases removed from V and 4 bases from J, the gap between germline ends came to 9 bases.

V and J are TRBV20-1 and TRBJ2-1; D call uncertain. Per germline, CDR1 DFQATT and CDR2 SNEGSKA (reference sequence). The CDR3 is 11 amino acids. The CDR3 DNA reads TGCAGCGGCTCCGATGCCCACGAGCAGTTCTTC. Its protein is CSGSDAHEQFF.

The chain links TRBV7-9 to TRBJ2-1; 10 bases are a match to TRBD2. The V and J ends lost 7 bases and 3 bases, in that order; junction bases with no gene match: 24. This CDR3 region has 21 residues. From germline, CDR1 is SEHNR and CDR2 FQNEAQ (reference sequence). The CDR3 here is CASTSRRGGGLAGVVYNEQFF. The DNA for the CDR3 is TGTGCCAGCACCTCACGGAGGGGGGGAGGGCTAGCGGGAGTGGTCTACAATGAGCAGTTCTTC.

The CDR3 DNA follows: TGTGCCAGCAGCTTCATACAGGGCTCTGGGGCCAACGTCCTGACTTTC. Translated, it gives CASSFIQGSGANVLTF. The chain is built from TRBV7-9 and TRBJ2-6, with D perhaps TRBD1 (6 bases). This CDR3 region has 16 residues. CDR1 SEHNR and CDR2 FQNEAQ come from the germline V gene (reference sequence). Trimming left V 3 bases short and J 0 bases short, with 9 bases between.

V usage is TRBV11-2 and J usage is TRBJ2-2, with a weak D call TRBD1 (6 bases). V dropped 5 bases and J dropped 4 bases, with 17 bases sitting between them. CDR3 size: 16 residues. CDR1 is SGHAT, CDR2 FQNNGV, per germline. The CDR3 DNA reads TGTGCCAGCAGCCGGTACCGGGACACCAGCACCGGGGAGCTGTTTTTT. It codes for CASSRYRDTSTGELFF.

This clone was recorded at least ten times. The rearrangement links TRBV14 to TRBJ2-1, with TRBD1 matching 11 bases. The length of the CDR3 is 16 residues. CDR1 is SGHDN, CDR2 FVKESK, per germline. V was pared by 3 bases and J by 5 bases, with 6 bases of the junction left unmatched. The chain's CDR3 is CASSHVPGQGDNEQFF. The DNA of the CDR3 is TGTGCCAGCAGCCACGTACCGGGACAGGGGGACAATGAGCAGTTCTTC.

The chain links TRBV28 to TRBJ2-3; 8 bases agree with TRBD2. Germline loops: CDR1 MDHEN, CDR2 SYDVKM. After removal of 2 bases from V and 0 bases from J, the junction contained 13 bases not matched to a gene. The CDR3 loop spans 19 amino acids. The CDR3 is CASSLDGPSGLGSTDTQYF. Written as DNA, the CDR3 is TGTGCCAGCAGTTTAGACGGGCCTAGCGGGTTGGGGAGCACAGATACGCAGTATTTT.

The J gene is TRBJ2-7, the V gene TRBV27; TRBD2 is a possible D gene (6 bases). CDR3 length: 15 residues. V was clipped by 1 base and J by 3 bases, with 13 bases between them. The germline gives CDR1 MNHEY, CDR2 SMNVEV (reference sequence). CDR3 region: CASSLLAGPGYEQYF. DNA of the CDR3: TGTGCCAGCAGTTTATTGGCGGGGCCGGGCTACGAGCAGTACTTC.

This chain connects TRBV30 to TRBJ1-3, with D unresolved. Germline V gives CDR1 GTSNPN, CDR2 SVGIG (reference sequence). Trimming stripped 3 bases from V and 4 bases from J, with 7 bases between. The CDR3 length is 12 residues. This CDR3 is CAWRNPGNTIYF. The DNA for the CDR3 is TGTGCCTGGAGAAACCCCGGAAACACCATATATTTT.

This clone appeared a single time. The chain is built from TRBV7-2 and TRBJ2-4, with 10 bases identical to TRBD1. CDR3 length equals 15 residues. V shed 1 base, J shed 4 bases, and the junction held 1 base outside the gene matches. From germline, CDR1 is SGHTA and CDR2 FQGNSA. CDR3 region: CASSLGGQGKNIQYF. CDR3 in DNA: TGTGCCAGCAGCTTAGGGGGACAGGGGAAAAACATTCAGTACTTC. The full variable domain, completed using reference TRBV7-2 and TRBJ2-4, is GAGVSQSPSNKVTEKGKDVELRCDPISGHTALYWYRQSLGQGLEFLIYFQGNSAPDKSGLPSDRFSAERTGGSVSTLTIQRTQQEDSAVYLCASSLGGQGKNIQYFGAGTRLSVL.

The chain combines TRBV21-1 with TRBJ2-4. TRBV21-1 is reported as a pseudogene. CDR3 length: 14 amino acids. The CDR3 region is CASGKDFGKNIQYF. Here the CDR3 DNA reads TGTGCCAGCGGAAAGGATTTTGGCAAAAACATTCAGTACTTC.

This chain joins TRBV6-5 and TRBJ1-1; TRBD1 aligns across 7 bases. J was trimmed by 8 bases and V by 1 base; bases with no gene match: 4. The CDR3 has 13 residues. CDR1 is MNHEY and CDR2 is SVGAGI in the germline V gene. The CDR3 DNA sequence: TGTGCCAGCAGTTACTTCAGGACAGGAGAAGCTTTCTTT. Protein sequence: CASSYFRTGEAFF.

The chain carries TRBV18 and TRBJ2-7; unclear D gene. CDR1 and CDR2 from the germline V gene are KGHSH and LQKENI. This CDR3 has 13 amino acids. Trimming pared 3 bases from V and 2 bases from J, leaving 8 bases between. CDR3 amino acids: CASSPSGAYEQYF. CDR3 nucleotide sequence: TGTGCCAGCTCACCTTCAGGAGCCTACGAGCAGTACTTC.

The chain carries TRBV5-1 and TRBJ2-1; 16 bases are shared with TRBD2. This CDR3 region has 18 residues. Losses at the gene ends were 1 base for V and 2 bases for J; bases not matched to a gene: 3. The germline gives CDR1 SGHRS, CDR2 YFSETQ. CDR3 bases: TGCGCCAGCAGCTTGTACGGGACTAGCGGGAGGGCCTACAATGAGCAGTTCTTC. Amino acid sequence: CASSLYGTSGRAYNEQFF.

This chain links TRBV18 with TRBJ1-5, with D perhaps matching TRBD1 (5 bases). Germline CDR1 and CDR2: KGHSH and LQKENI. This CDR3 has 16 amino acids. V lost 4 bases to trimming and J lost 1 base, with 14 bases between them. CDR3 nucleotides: TGTGCCAGCTCACGGGGACTGCTGGAGAGCAATCAGCCCCAGCATTTT. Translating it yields CASSRGLLESNQPQHF. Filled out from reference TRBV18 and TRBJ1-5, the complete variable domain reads NAGVMQNPRHLVRRRGQEARLRCSPMKGHSHVYWYRQLPEEGLKFMVYLQKENIIDESGMPKERFSAEFPKEGPSILRIQQVVRGDSAAYFCASSRGLLESNQPQHFGDGTRLSIL.

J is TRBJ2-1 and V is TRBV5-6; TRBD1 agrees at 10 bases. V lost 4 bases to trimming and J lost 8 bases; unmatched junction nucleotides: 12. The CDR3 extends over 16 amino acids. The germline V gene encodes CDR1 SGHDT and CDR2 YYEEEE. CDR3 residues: CASSATGGRIRDEQFF. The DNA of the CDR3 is TGTGCCAGCAGCGCGACAGGGGGCCGTATTCGGGATGAGCAGTTCTTC.

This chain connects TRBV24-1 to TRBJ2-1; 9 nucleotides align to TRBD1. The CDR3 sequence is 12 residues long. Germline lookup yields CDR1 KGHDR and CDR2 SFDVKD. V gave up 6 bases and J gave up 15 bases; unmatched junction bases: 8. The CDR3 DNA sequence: TGTGCCACCAGTCAGGCGGGACAGGGCCTGTTCTTC. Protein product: CATSQAGQGLFF.

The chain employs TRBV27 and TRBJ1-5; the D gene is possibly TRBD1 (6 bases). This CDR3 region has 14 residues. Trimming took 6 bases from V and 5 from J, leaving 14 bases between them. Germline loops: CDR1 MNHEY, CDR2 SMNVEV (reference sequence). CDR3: CASSPSRGYQPQHF. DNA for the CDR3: TGTGCCAGCAGCCCCTCGAGGGGGTATCAGCCCCAGCATTTT.